This passage covers 12 T cell receptor beta chains from one sample sequenced in a study of shared T cell receptors in the human thymus. The data were produced by immunoSEQ multiplex PCR, yet TCRdb's version contains in-frame clones alone and is incomplete. This sample has hundreds of thousands of clones; roughly 90% occur once, and the top ten carry about 0.01%. These data also formed part of another study, on human thymus T cells.

The sequenced sample consisted of thymocytes. All receptors derive from a boy in the first two years of life with a congenital heart defect.

V and J are TRBV7-6 and TRBJ2-3; 13 positions match TRBD2. V lost 4 bases to trimming and J lost 0 bases; unmatched junction nucleotides: 4. There are 17 residues in the CDR3. CDR1 and CDR2 (germline): SGHVS, FNYEAQ. The CDR3 nucleotides read TGTGCCAGCAGCTCGGGACTAGCGGGGTGGAGCACAGATACGCAGTATTTT. Translation: CASSSGLAGWSTDTQYF.

This chain joins TRBV2 and TRBJ2-4; 8 bases agree with TRBD2. CDR1 is SNHLY, CDR2 FYNNEI, per germline. CDR3 length equals 16 residues. With V trimmed by 6 bases and J by 0 bases, 7 bases remained unmatched. The CDR3, as DNA: TGTGCCAGCAGGAACGGACTAGCTCTAGCCAAAAACATTCAGTACTTC. Translating gives CASRNGLALAKNIQYF.

This clone has only one observation. This chain connects TRBV5-1 to TRBJ2-7; 12 bases map to TRBD1. Per the germline V gene, CDR1 is SGHRS and CDR2 is YFSETQ. With V trimmed by 5 bases and J by 6 bases, 9 bases remained unmatched. The CDR3 is 15 amino acids. CDR3 in DNA: TGCGCCAGCAGTTCCTCCGGGACAGGGGGCGTCGAGCAGTACTTC. Residues: CASSSSGTGGVEQYF.

This chain connects TRBV30 to TRBJ2-3; D perhaps matches TRBD2 (5 bases). V lost 4 bases and J 4 bases, leaving 21 bases between the germline ends. The CDR3 runs to 16 residues. The germline V gene encodes CDR1 GTSNPN and CDR2 SVGIG (reference sequence). CDR3 protein: CAWTTMKSGQADTQYF. The CDR3 DNA sequence: TGTGCCTGGACTACCATGAAAAGCGGCCAGGCAGATACGCAGTATTTT.

The chain joins TRBV5-6 to TRBJ2-5; weak D call: TRBD1 (5 bases). V dropped 0 bases and J dropped 5 bases, with 17 bases sitting between them. Germline V gene sequence: CDR1 SGHDT, CDR2 YYEEEE. This CDR3 comprises 16 residues. CDR3 bases: TGTGCCAGCAGCTTGGGGGGCGCCAGACCCGAGGAGACCCAGTACTTC. Its protein is CASSLGGARPEETQYF.

J is TRBJ2-5 and V is TRBV7-6; TRBD2 agrees at 9 bases. The V and J ends lost 4 bases and 4 bases, in that order; junction bases with no gene match: 1. CDR3 length: 13 residues. Per the germline V gene, CDR1 is SGHVS and CDR2 is FNYEAQ. DNA for the CDR3: TGTGCCAGCAGCTCTAGCGGGACAGAGACCCAGTACTTC. Translating gives CASSSSGTETQYF.

This clone was seen a handful of times. The gene calls are TRBV19 and TRBJ1-1; 8 bases are shared with TRBD1. This CDR3 has 10 residues. The V and J ends lost 11 bases and 8 bases, in that order; junction bases with no gene match: 4. Germline V CDR1 and CDR2: LNHDA, SQIVND (reference sequence). CDR3 region: CASTGEEAFF. The CDR3 DNA sequence: TGTGCCTCGACAGGGGAGGAAGCTTTCTTT.

This chain uses TRBV5-4 with TRBJ2-2, with 8 bases aligning to TRBD1. With V trimmed by 5 bases and J by 6 bases, 9 bases remained unmatched. The CDR3 totals 15 residues. The V gene's germline CDR1 is SGHNT and CDR2 YYREEE (reference sequence). CDR3 in DNA: TGTGCCAGCAGGCACGCAGGGGGCGGGGCCGGGGAGCTGTTTTTT. Translation: CASRHAGGGAGELFF.

The rearrangement joins TRBV7-2 to TRBJ1-1, with D unclear. This CDR3 is built from 17 residues. Germline CDR1 reads SGHTA; CDR2 reads FQGNSA. Trimming removed 5 bases from V and 0 bases from J, with 19 bases in between. CDR3 bases: TGTGCCAGCAGCCCACGCCCCTGGCAGAACATGAACACTGAAGCTTTCTTT. Protein product: CASSPRPWQNMNTEAFF.

The rearrangement links TRBV5-1 to TRBJ2-7; tentatively, D is TRBD1 (6 bases). V was cut by 0 bases and J by 2 bases, with 12 bases left in between. Germline V gives CDR1 SGHRS, CDR2 YFSETQ. The CDR3 contains 15 residues. In nucleotides, the CDR3 is TGCGCCAGCAGCTTGGCGTCACAGGGTCCCTACGAGCAGTACTTC. It yields the protein CASSLASQGPYEQYF.

This sequence joins TRBV29-1 and TRBJ2-1, with 13 positions matching TRBD2. From germline, CDR1 is SQVTM and CDR2 ANQGSEA. CDR3 length equals 17 residues. The junction had 15 bases not matched to a gene; V was cut back by 5 bases and J by 8 bases. CDR3 loop: CSVSTGLAGVFMDEQFF. CDR3 coding DNA: TGCAGCGTTAGCACAGGACTAGCGGGAGTTTTTATGGATGAGCAGTTCTTC.

This clone was picked up a small number of times. The rearrangement uses TRBV20-1 and TRBJ2-1; D remains ambiguous. Germline assignment: CDR1 DFQATT and CDR2 SNEGSKA (reference sequence). The CDR3 contains 11 residues. V gave up 5 bases and J gave up 10 bases, with 12 bases separating them. In nucleotides, the CDR3 is TGCAGTGCTTTGACTGGTGGGGAGCAGTTCTTC. Translated: CSALTGGEQFF.